This T cell receptor (beta chain) was retrieved from a study of long-term antiretroviral therapy in people with HIV. Study details: A decade or so separates the oldest specimens from the later 2015 immediate-ART recommendation. Study-wide results and limits: HIV repertoires had narrower CDR3 length ranges than controls. Information on adherence, resistance and therapy changes was unavailable.

Germline-derived CDR1 and CDR2 are SGHAT and FQNNGV. V lost 8 bases, J lost 3 bases, and 14 bases lay in between. CDR3 length equals 14 residues. In its sample, this clone was seen once. No antigen is known for it. Sequencing used immunoSEQ v3.0 at survey level. Per-sample sequencing targets were roughly 35,000-55,000 T-cell genomes. Some clones are missing from TCRdb's copy, which holds only in-frame ones; the method was immunoSEQ multiplex PCR. Of over 14,000 clones listed, more than 60% are singletons. This receptor was obtained from a man aged 35 to 55 with HIV. The J gene is TRBJ2-4, the V gene TRBV11-2; D is perhaps TRBD2 (6 bases). Sequencing was performed on unsorted PBMCs, taken 1.3 years before starting antiretroviral therapy. The CDR3 DNA reads as TGTGCCAGCGGGACCGAGGGAGGCAAAAACATTCAGTACTTC. This codes for CASGTEGGKNIQYF.